Each of the 19 T cell receptor beta chains below was sequenced from the same sample in a study of cytomegalovirus exposure and HLA in healthy donors. Use of 60 Vbeta and 13 Jbeta primers characterized the PCR. The data were produced by immunoSEQ multiplex PCR, yet TCRdb's version contains in-frame clones alone and is incomplete. The sample holds 180,000 or so clones, about 9% seen once. The source material was PBMCs. These receptors were obtained from a woman aged 25 to 45 in good health and CMV-seropositive.

The gene calls are TRBV6-1 and TRBJ2-7; TRBD1 aligns across 7 bases. The length of the CDR3 is 15 residues. The V segment lost 4 bases and the J segment 3 bases; nucleotides outside the gene matches: 9. Per the germline V gene, CDR1 is MNHNS and CDR2 is SASEGT. This chain's CDR3 is CASSAQTGFIYEQYF. CDR3 coding DNA: TGTGCCAGCAGTGCACAGACAGGGTTCATCTACGAGCAGTACTTC.

This clone was observed a few times. The V and J genes are TRBV2 and TRBJ1-4; tentatively, D is TRBD1 (6 bases). Germline lookup yields CDR1 SNHLY and CDR2 FYNNEI. This CDR3 comprises 13 residues. The V end was cut by 11 bases, the J end by 8 bases, with 18 bases between. This CDR3 is CASTQGLEEKLFF. CDR3 nucleotide sequence: TGTGCCTCCACCCAGGGGCTGGAGGAAAAACTGTTTTTT.

This clone was counted a single time. V is TRBV2 and J is TRBJ2-5; 8 bases align to TRBD1. The J call may be faulty, since TRBJ2-7 better matches the DNA end. This CDR3 spans 12 amino acids. Germline CDR1 is SNHLY and CDR2 is FYNNEI. DNA of the CDR3: TGTGCCAGCAAGGACAGGGTTTACGAGCAGTACTTC. This encodes CASKDRVYEQYF.

The J gene is TRBJ2-3, the V gene TRBV9; possible D gene TRBD2, 6 bases. This CDR3 spans 14 amino acids. Germline CDR1 SGDLS, CDR2 YYNGEE. V was pared by 0 bases and J by 4 bases, with 9 bases between. The CDR3 coding sequence is TGTGCCAGCAGCGTAGCCGGGAGATCAGATACGCAGTATTTT. This codes for CASSVAGRSDTQYF.

This clone was seen a few times. The chain employs TRBV5-1 and TRBJ1-3; D unclear. The germline V and J ends were trimmed by 3 bases and 1 base, with 11 bases remaining between them. CDR3 length equals 15 residues. Germline CDR1 and CDR2: SGHRS and YFSETQ. The CDR3 region is CASSSDGLSGNTIYF. CDR3 in DNA: TGCGCCAGCAGCTCTGACGGGTTATCTGGAAACACCATATATTTT. Full variable domain (outside the CDR3, taken from reference TRBV5-1 and TRBJ1-3): KAGVTQTPRYLIKTRGQQVTLSCSPISGHRSVSWYQQTPGQGLQFLFEYFSETQRNKGNFPGRFSGRQFSNSRSEMNVSTLELGDSALYLCASSSDGLSGNTIYFGEGSWLTVV.

Only a few counts were recorded for this clone. V gene TRBV2 combines with J gene TRBJ2-5; D is unclear. Trimming pared 4 bases from V and 3 bases from J, leaving 6 bases between. Germline V CDR1 and CDR2: SNHLY, FYNNEI. This CDR3 has 12 amino acids. The CDR3 nucleotides read TGTGCCAGCAGTGTGCAGAAAGAGACCCAGTACTTC. Amino acids: CASSVQKETQYF. The variable domain in full, with the rest retrieved from reference TRBV2 and TRBJ2-5, is EPEVTQTPSHQVTQMGQEVILRCVPISNHLYFYWYRQILGQKVEFLVSFYNNEISEKSEIFDDQFSVERPDGSNFTLKIRSTKLEDSAMYFCASSVQKETQYFGPGTRLLVL.

The chain has TRBV6-1 and TRBJ1-2; D possibly corresponds to TRBD1 (5 bases). The V end lost 7 bases, the J end lost 3 bases, and 18 bases lay between the germline ends. CDR1 is MNHNS, CDR2 SASEGT, per germline. The CDR3 spans 15 residues. CDR3 protein: CASTSRATGYYGYTF. The CDR3 DNA reads as TGTGCCAGCACTTCCAGGGCGACTGGGTACTATGGCTACACCTTC.

The rearrangement links TRBV30 to TRBJ2-2; TRBD2 matches 9 bases. The CDR3 covers 14 residues. Trimming cost V 2 bases and J 4 bases; bases outside gene matches: 2. The germline CDR1 and CDR2 sequences are GTSNPN and SVGIG (reference sequence). The CDR3, as DNA: TGTGCCTGGAGTCGCGGGAGGGGCACCGGGGAGCTGTTTTTT. It yields the protein CAWSRGRGTGELFF.

This clone was counted a few times. The V gene is TRBV14, the J gene TRBJ1-1; D gene unclear. There are 14 residues in the CDR3. Trimming removed 4 bases from V and 0 bases from J, with 9 bases in between. The germline V gene has CDR1 SGHDN and CDR2 FVKESK. The CDR3 DNA follows: TGTGCCAGCAGCCGTTCCGGGATGAACACTGAAGCTTTCTTT. Translating gives CASSRSGMNTEAFF.

This clone was counted a few times. The junction differs from germline at one of its ends, possibly a read error. The chain employs TRBV25-1 and TRBJ2-1; tentative D call: TRBD2 (6 bases). The CDR3 is 13 residues long. Germline V gene lookup returns CDR1 MGHDK and CDR2 SYGVNS. For the CDR3, the DNA is TGTGCCAGCAGTGAAATTTGGCAGGGAGGTTTTGTCTTC. Protein: CASSEIWQGGFVF.

CDR3 sequence: CASKASGRATYNEQFF. The CDR3 nucleotides are TGTGCCAGCAAGGCTAGCGGGAGGGCCACCTACAATGAGCAGTTCTTC. This chain links TRBV11-1 with TRBJ2-1; TRBD2 matches 12 bases. V shed 7 bases and J 2 bases; nucleotides not matched to a gene: 6. The CDR3 totals 16 residues. Germline CDR1 and CDR2: SGHAT and FQDESV (reference sequence).

The chain has TRBV7-2 and TRBJ1-2; TRBD1 matches 7 bases. The CDR3 has 13 amino acids. Germline CDR1 is SGHTA and CDR2 is FQGNSA. V was pared by 2 bases and J by 8 bases, with 5 bases of the junction left unmatched. Here the CDR3 reads CASSLTGVGGYTF. Here the CDR3 DNA reads TGTGCCAGCAGCTTAACAGGGGTGGGAGGCTACACCTTC.

V is TRBV5-1 and J is TRBJ2-2; maybe TRBD1 (6 bases). Germline CDR1 SGHRS, CDR2 YFSETQ. With 4 bases removed from V and 6 bases from J, the gap between germline ends came to 16 bases. The CDR3 has 15 residues. CDR3: CASSPRTDRSGELFF. The DNA for the CDR3 is TGCGCCAGCAGCCCTAGGACAGATAGATCCGGGGAGCTGTTTTTT.

The J gene is TRBJ2-2, the V gene TRBV5-4, with 12 bases aligning to TRBD2. The CDR3 length is 17 residues. The junction had 5 bases not matched to a gene; V was cut back by 4 bases and J by 1 base. Per the germline V gene, CDR1 is SGHNT and CDR2 is YYREEE (reference sequence). CDR3 DNA: TGTGCCAGCAGCCCGACTAGCGGGGGCCTGAACACCGGGGAGCTGTTTTTT. Amino acids: CASSPTSGGLNTGELFF.

This clone showed up just a few times. V usage is TRBV5-6 and J usage is TRBJ2-3; 10 nucleotides align to TRBD1. V shed 0 bases and J 8 bases; nucleotides not matched to a gene: 12. Germline V CDR1 and CDR2: SGHDT, YYEEEE. This CDR3 is 17 amino acids long. CDR3 protein: CASSLEGQGNVRGTQYF. The CDR3 coding sequence is TGTGCCAGCAGCTTGGAGGGACAGGGGAATGTGAGGGGTACGCAGTATTTT.

This chain uses TRBV30 with TRBJ1-1, with D unclear. The V gene lost 3 bases and the J gene lost 9 bases, with 17 bases spanning the gap. This CDR3 comprises 13 residues. The germline V gene has CDR1 GTSNPN and CDR2 SVGIG (reference sequence). The CDR3: CAWRTLTLTKAFF. The CDR3 DNA reads as TGTGCCTGGAGGACTTTGACCCTAACAAAAGCTTTCTTT.

The table lists this clone with a few counts. This chain connects TRBV7-9 to TRBJ2-1; no clear D. This CDR3 comprises 11 residues. Trimming stripped 4 bases from V and 9 bases from J, with 7 bases between. Per the germline V gene, CDR1 is SEHNR and CDR2 is FQNEAQ (reference sequence). The CDR3 coding sequence is TGTGCCAGCAGCTCCAGTGGTGAGCAGTTCTTC. It is translated as CASSSSGEQFF.

This clone has a handful of counts. J is TRBJ2-5 and V is TRBV5-4; 7 bases are a match to TRBD2. Looked up from germline, CDR1 is SGHNT and CDR2 is YYREEE (reference sequence). CDR3 length: 14 residues. V was clipped by 3 bases and J by 4 bases; unmatched bases: 6. DNA for the CDR3: TGTGCCAGCAGCTCTCGGACGGGAGGAGAGACCCAGTACTTC. This codes for CASSSRTGGETQYF.

This clone came up a few times. This chain links TRBV5-4 with TRBJ1-2; maybe TRBD1 (6 bases). This CDR3 contains 14 residues. V gave up 3 bases and J gave up 7 bases, with 16 bases separating them. From germline, CDR1 is SGHNT and CDR2 YYREEE (reference sequence). In DNA, the CDR3 is TGTGCCAGCAGCTATGGACAGCCAAATGGTGGCTACACCTTC. Its protein is CASSYGQPNGGYTF.